What follows is one T cell receptor beta chain and its context. Its specificity is not known. This sample is part of a study of cytomegalovirus exposure and HLA in healthy donors. Regarding the study as a whole: In an earlier analysis, most TCR beta V segments were productive about 87% or about 30% of the time.

Trimming stripped 5 bases from V and 1 base from J, with 5 bases between. There are 13 residues in the CDR3. CDR1 SEHNR and CDR2 FQNEAQ come from the germline V gene (reference sequence). Use of 60 Vbeta and 13 Jbeta primers characterized the PCR. Data came from immunoSEQ multiplex PCR; TCRdb stores just in-frame clones and leaves some out. Among around 150,000 clones listed, around 86% were seen once. The source of this sequence is a girl aged 2 to 10 in good health and CMV-seropositive. Material for sequencing was PBMCs. This chain connects TRBV7-9 to TRBJ2-2; a weak D match, TRBD1 (5 bases). DNA for the CDR3: TGTGCCAGCAGCAGGGGGAACACCGGGGAGCTGTTTTTT. This translates into CASSRGNTGELFF.